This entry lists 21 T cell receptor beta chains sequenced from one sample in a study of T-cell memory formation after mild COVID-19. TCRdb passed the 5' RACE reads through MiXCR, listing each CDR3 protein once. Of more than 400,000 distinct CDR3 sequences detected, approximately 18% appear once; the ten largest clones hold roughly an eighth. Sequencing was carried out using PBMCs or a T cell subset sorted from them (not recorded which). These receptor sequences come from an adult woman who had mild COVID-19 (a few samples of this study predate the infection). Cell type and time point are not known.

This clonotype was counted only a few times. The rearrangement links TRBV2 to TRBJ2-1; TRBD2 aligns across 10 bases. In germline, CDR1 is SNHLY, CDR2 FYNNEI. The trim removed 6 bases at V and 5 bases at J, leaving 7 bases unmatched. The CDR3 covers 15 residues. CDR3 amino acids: CASRRTSGVDNEQFF. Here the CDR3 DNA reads TGTGCCAGCAGGCGAACTAGCGGGGTCGACAATGAGCAGTTCTTC. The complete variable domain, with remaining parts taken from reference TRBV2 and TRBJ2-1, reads EPEVTQTPSHQVTQMGQEVILRCVPISNHLYFYWYRQILGQKVEFLVSFYNNEISEKSEIFDDQFSVERPDGSNFTLKIRSTKLEDSAMYFCASRRTSGVDNEQFFGPGTRLTVL.

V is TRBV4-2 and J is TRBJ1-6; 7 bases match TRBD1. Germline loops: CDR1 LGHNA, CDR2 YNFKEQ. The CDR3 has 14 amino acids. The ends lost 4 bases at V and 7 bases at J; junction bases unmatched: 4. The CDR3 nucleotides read TGTGCCAGCAGCCGAGGGGGCCGGAATTCACCCCTCCACTTT. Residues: CASSRGGRNSPLHF.

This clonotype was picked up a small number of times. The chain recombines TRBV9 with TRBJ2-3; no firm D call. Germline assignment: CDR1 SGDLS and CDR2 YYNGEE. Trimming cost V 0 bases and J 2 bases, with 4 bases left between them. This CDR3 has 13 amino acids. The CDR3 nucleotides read TGTGCCAGCAGCGTAGACGTCACAGATACGCAGTATTTT. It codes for CASSVDVTDTQYF. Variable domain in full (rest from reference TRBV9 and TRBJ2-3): DSGVTQTPKHLITATGQRVTLRCSPRSGDLSVYWYQQSLDQGLQFLIQYYNGEERAKGNILERFSAQQFPDLHSELNLSSLELGDSALYFCASSVDVTDTQYFGPGTRLTVL.

The CDR3 region has the DNA TGTGCCAGCGGGAAGGTTTCCAATGAGCAGTTCTTC. It codes for CASGKVSNEQFF. This sequence joins TRBV6-5 and TRBJ2-1; D unresolved. Germline CDR1 is MNHEY and CDR2 is SVGAGI. This CDR3 is built from 12 residues. The V end was cut by 8 bases, the J end by 6 bases, with 11 bases between.

CDR3 in amino acids: CASSVVPAGGLETQYF. In DNA, the CDR3 is TGTGCCAGCAGCGTAGTCCCAGCGGGGGGGCTGGAGACCCAGTACTTC. The gene calls are TRBV9 and TRBJ2-5; 10 nucleotides match TRBD2. V shed 0 bases and J 5 bases; nucleotides not matched to a gene: 7. The length of the CDR3 is 16 residues. The germline CDR1 and CDR2 sequences are SGDLS and YYNGEE.

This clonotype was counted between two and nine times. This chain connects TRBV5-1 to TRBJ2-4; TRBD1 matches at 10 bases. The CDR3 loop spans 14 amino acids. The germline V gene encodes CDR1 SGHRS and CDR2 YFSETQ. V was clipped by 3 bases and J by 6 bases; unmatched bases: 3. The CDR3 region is CASSWGDRGNIQYF. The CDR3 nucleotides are TGCGCCAGCAGCTGGGGGGACAGGGGAAACATTCAGTACTTC.

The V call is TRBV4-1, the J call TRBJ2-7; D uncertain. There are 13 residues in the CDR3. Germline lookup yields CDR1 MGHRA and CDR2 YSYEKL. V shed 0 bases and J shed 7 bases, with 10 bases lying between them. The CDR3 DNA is TGCGCCAGCAGCCAAGACATGGTATTGGAGCAGTACTTC. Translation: CASSQDMVLEQYF.

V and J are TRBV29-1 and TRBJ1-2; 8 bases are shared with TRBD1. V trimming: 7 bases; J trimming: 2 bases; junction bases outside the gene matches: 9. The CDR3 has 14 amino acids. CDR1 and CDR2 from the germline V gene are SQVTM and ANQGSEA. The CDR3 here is CSAARDRSNYGYTF. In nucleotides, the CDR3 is TGCAGCGCCGCGCGGGACAGGTCAAACTATGGCTACACCTTC. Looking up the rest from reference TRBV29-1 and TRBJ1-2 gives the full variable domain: SAVISQKPSRDICQRGTSLTIQCQVDSQVTMMFWYRQQPGQSLTLIATANQGSEATYESGFVIDKFPISRPNLTFSTLTVSNMSPEDSSIYLCSAARDRSNYGYTFGSGTRLTVV.

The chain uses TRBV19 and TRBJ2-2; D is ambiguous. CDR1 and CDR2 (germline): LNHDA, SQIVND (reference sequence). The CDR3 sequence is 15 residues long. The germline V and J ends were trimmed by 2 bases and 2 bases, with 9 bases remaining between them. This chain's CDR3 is CASSIFRSNTGELFF. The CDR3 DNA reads TGTGCCAGTAGTATATTCAGGTCTAACACCGGGGAGCTGTTTTTT. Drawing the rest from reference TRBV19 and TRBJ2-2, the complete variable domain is DGGITQSPKYLFRKEGQNVTLSCEQNLNHDAMYWYRQDPGQGLRLIYYSQIVNDFQKGDIAEGYSVSREKKESFPLTVTSAQKNPTAFYLCASSIFRSNTGELFFGEGSRLTVL.

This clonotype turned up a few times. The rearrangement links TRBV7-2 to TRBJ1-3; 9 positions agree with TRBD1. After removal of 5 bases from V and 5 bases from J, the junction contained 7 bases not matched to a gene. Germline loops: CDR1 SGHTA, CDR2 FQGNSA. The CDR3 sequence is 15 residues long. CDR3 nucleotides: TGTGCCAGCAGCCCGATGACAGGGGGTCGAAACACCATATATTTT. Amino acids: CASSPMTGGRNTIYF.

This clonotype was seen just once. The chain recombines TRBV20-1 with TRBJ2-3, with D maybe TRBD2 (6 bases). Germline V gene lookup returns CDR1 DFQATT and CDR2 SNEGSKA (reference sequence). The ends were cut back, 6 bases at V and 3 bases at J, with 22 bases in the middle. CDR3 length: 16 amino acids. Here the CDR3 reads CSAKSGQGGRTDTQYF. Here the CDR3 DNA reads TGCAGTGCCAAGAGCGGGCAGGGCGGTAGGACAGATACGCAGTATTTT.

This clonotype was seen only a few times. The CDR3 loop reads CASSRGLAVSYEQYF. The DNA for the CDR3 is TGTGCCAGCAGCCGAGGACTAGCGGTATCCTACGAGCAGTACTTC. This chain connects TRBV7-2 to TRBJ2-7; 10 nucleotides agree with TRBD2. Germline CDR1 SGHTA, CDR2 FQGNSA. The CDR3 runs to 15 residues. J was trimmed by 1 base and V by 5 bases; bases with no gene match: 5.

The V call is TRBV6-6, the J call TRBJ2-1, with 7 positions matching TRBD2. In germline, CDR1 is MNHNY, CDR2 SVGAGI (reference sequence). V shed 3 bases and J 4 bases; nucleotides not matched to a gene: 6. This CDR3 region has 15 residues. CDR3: CASSYGTTVYNEQFF. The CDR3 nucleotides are TGTGCCAGCAGTTATGGGACTACCGTTTACAATGAGCAGTTCTTC.

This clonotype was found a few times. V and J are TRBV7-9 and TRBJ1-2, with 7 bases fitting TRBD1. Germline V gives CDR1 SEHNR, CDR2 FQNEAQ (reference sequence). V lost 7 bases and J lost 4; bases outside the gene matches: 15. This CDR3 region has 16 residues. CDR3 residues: CASTVTRDSVFYGYTF. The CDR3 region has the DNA TGTGCCAGCACCGTAACAAGGGACAGCGTTTTCTATGGCTACACCTTC.

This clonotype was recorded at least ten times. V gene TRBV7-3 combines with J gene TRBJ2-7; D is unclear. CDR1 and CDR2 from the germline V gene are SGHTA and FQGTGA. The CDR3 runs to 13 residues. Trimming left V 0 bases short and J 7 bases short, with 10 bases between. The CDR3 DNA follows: TGTGCCAGCAGCTTAACAGGGTCTCGGGAGCAGTACTTC. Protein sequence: CASSLTGSREQYF.

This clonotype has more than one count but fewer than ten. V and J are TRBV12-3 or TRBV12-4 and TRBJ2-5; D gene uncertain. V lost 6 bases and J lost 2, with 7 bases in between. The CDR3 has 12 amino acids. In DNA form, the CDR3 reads TGTGCCAGCAGAAAAACTCAAGAGACCCAGTACTTC. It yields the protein CASRKTQETQYF.

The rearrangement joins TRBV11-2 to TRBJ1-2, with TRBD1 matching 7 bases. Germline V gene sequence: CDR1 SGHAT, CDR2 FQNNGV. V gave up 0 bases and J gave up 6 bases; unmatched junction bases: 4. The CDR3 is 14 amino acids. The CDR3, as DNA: TGTGCCAGCAGCTTAGAGACAGGGCTCGATGGCTACACCTTC. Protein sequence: CASSLETGLDGYTF.

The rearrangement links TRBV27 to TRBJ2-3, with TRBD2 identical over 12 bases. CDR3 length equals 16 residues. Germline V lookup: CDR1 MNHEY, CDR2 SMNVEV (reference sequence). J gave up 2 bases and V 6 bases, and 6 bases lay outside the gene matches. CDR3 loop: CASSRGLAGTTDTQYF. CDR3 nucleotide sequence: TGTGCCAGCAGCCGGGGACTAGCGGGCACCACAGATACGCAGTATTTT.

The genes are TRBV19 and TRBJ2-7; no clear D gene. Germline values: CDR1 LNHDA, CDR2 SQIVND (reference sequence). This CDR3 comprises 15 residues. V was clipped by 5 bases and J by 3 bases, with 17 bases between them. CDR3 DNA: TGTGCCAGTAGTCTTATTTCCAGCGCTTACTACGAGCAGTACTTC. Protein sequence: CASSLISSAYYEQYF.

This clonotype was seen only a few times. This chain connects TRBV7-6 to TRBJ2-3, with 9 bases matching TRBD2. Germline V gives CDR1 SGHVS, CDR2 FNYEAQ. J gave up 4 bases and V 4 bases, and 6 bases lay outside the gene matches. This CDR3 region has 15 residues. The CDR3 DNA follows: TGTGCCAGCAGCTATAGCGGGAGTCAGTCAGATACGCAGTATTTT. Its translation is CASSYSGSQSDTQYF.

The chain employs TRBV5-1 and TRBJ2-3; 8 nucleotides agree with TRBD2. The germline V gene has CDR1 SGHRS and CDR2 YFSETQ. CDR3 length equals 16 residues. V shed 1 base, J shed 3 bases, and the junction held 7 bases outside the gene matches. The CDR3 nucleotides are TGCGCCAGCAGCTTGTCGGCTAGCGGGCATACAGATACGCAGTATTTT. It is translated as CASSLSASGHTDTQYF.